The rows below give T cell receptor beta chains drawn from one sample of a study of response to subunit inactivated influenza vaccine. TCRdb re-called the RT-PCR reads through MiXCR, storing one row per CDR3 protein. The table has roughly 170,000 distinct CDR3 sequences, around 9% seen once. The specimen comprised non-naive T cells sorted from PBMCs, sampled on the day of vaccination. Receptor source: a man between 45 and 60 years old who received an inactivated influenza vaccine. CDR3s include the opening cysteine and the closing phenylalanine or tryptophan. D genes are given only for firm matches. Expanded clones are given a class, and other clones once, few, many or no size at all.

TRBJ2-1,many,TRBD1,TRBV11-1,CASSFQRGTGAHEQFF,TGTGCCAGCAGCTTCCAACGCGGGACAGGGGCTCATGAGCAGTTCTTC
TRBJ2-3,.,.,TRBV4-1,CASSLPTRRPDGAGTQYF,TGCGCCAGCAGCCTCCCGACCCGGCGACCTGACGGGGCAGGTACGCAGTATTTT
TRBJ2-3,.,.,TRBV20-1,CSARESRATDTQYF,TGCAGTGCTAGAGAAAGCAGAGCCACAGATACGCAGTATTTT
TRBJ1-2,.,.,TRBV6-1,CASSPTGSFSYGYTF,TGTGCCAGCAGCCCTACGGGGTCCTTCTCCTATGGCTACACCTTC
TRBJ2-1,.,TRBD2,TRBV3-1,CASSPRLAGGNEQFF,TGTGCCAGCAGCCCTAGACTAGCGGGGGGAAATGAGCAGTTCTTC
TRBJ2-7,.,.,TRBV5-6,CASSTGPRCRQYF,TGTGCCAGCAGCACCGGGCCCCGATGCCGGCAGTACTTC
TRBJ1-2,.,.,TRBV7-9,CASSLGNQHGYYGYTF,TGTGCCAGCAGCTTGGGCAATCAGCACGGCTATTATGGCTACACCTTC
TRBJ1-1,many,TRBD1,TRBV11-2,CASSLDDREGAEAFF,TGTGCCAGCAGCTTGGACGACAGGGAAGGCGCTGAAGCTTTCTTT
TRBJ2-1,few,.,TRBV7-9,CASLPGAPVSYNEQFF,TGTGCCAGCCTTCCGGGTGCACCGGTTTCCTACAATGAGCAGTTCTTC
TRBJ2-3,many,TRBD2,TRBV28,CASSLLTSESDTQYF,TGTGCCAGCAGTTTACTAACTAGCGAATCAGATACGCAGTATTTT
TRBJ2-3,few,.,TRBV15,CATKRDRSHTDTQYF,TGTGCCACCAAGAGGGACCGAAGCCACACAGATACGCAGTATTTT
TRBJ1-2,many,.,TRBV12-3/TRBV12-4,CASSRRGGDHGYTF,TGTGCCAGCAGTCGCCGGGGGGGCGACCATGGCTACACCTTC
TRBJ2-7,.,.,TRBV19,CASSMRGLSYEQYF,TGTGCCAGTAGTATGCGGGGTCTCTCCTACGAGCAGTACTTC
TRBJ2-5,many,.,TRBV20-1,CSARGDGETQYF,TGCAGTGCTAGGGGTGATGGCGAGACCCAGTACTTC
TRBJ2-7,many,TRBD2,TRBV7-2,CASSLALASGYEQYF,TGTGCCAGCAGCTTAGCGCTGGCTAGCGGTTACGAGCAGTACTTC
TRBJ2-5,many,.,TRBV4-2,CASSQGSDSSLAETQYF,TGTGCCAGCAGCCAGGGTAGCGACTCTTCTTTAGCAGAGACCCAGTACTTC
TRBJ1-1,.,.,TRBV5-1,CASSDGKNTEAFF,TGCGCCAGCAGCGACGGGAAAAACACTGAAGCTTTCTTT
TRBJ2-5,many,.,TRBV18,CASSPRSETQYF,TGTGCCAGCTCACCACGTTCGGAGACCCAGTACTTC
TRBJ2-3,few,.,TRBV18,CASSPRGPPTDTQYF,TGTGCCAGCTCACCACGGGGGCCCCCGACAGATACGCAGTATTTT
TRBJ1-6,few,.,TRBV7-8,CASSTSKWGNNSPLHF,TGTGCCAGCAGCACATCTAAGTGGGGTAATAATTCACCCCTCCACTTT
TRBJ2-7,.,.,TRBV11-1,CASSSIYEQYF,TGTGCCAGCAGCTCGATCTACGAGCAGTACTTC
TRBJ2-5,few,TRBD1,TRBV30,CAWSEDRVETQYF,TGTGCCTGGAGTGAAGACAGGGTAGAGACCCAGTACTTC
TRBJ2-1,.,TRBD2,TRBV20-1,CSASTSGKIGEQFF,TGCAGTGCTTCGACTAGCGGAAAAATCGGTGAGCAGTTCTTC
TRBJ2-3,.,.,TRBV4-2,CASSSPWSGASTDTQYF,TGTGCCAGCAGCTCCCCTTGGAGCGGTGCTAGCACAGATACGCAGTATTTT
TRBJ1-2,many,.,TRBV5-1,CASSLKRGYGYTF,TGCGCCAGCAGCTTGAAAAGAGGCTATGGCTACACCTTC
TRBJ2-2,many,.,TRBV5-1,CASSPMGVTRNTGELFF,TGCGCCAGCAGCCCAATGGGGGTTACTAGGAACACCGGGGAGCTGTTTTTT
TRBJ1-1,few,.,TRBV2,CASSEIRPMNTEAFF,TGTGCCAGCAGTGAAATAAGGCCTATGAACACTGAAGCTTTCTTT
TRBJ2-7,few,TRBD2,TRBV7-2,CASSSTSGSNAQYF,TGTGCCAGCAGCTCGACTAGCGGGAGTAATGCGCAGTACTTC
TRBJ2-3,many,TRBD2,TRBV20-1,CSARDTTSGLDTQYF,TGCAGTGCTAGAGATACCACTAGCGGCCTTGATACGCAGTATTTT
TRBJ1-1,.,TRBD1,TRBV18,CASSPSQGSTEAFF,TGTGCCAGCTCACCATCACAGGGGTCCACTGAAGCTTTCTTT
TRBJ2-3,few,.,TRBV9,CASSVGGGGRNTQYF,TGTGCCAGCAGCGTAGGAGGAGGGGGTAGGAATACGCAGTATTTT
TRBJ1-2,few,TRBD1,TRBV20-1,CSAIRDRVSYGYTF,TGCAGTGCTATCCGGGACAGGGTGAGCTATGGCTACACCTTC
TRBJ1-2,few,TRBD1,TRBV6-5,CATRGDYGYTF,TGTGCCACCAGGGGGGATTATGGCTACACCTTC
TRBJ2-7,few,.,TRBV5-5,CASSPGAARYEQYF,TGTGCCAGCAGCCCCGGGGCAGCTAGATACGAGCAGTACTTC
TRBJ1-2,medium-sized,.,TRBV7-2,CASSLVANYGYTF,TGTGCCAGCAGCTTAGTGGCTAACTATGGCTACACCTTC
TRBJ2-7,.,.,TRBV11-2,CASSLGGLDSYEQYF,TGTGCCAGCAGCTTAGGGGGCCTGGACTCCTACGAGCAGTACTTC